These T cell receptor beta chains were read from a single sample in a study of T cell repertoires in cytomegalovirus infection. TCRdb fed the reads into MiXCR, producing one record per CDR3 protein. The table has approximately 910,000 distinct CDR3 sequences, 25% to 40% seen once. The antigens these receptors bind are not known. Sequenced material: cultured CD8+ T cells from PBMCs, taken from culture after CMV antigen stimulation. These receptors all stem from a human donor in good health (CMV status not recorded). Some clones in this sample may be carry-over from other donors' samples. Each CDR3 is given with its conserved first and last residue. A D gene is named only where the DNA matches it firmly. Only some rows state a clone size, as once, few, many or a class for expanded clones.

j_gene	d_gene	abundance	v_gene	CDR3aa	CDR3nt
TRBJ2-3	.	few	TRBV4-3	CASSQSWTGGLTDTQYF	TGCGCCAGCAGCCAGAGCTGGACGGGGGGCCTTACAGATACGCAGTATTTT
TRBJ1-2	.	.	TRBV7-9	CASSLESARYYTF	TGTGCCAGCAGCTTAGAATCGGCCCGATACTACACCTTC
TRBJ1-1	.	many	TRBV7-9	CASSLPSTATEAFF	TGTGCCAGCAGTCTCCCCTCGACGGCCACTGAAGCTTTCTTT
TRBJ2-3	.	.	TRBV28	CASSPHAPTSTDTQYF	TGTGCCAGCAGTCCCCACGCCCCGACTAGCACAGATACGCAGTATTTT
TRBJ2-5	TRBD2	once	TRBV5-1	CASSFQVGLAGLWETQYF	TGCGCCAGCAGCTTTCAAGTTGGACTAGCGGGCCTTTGGGAGACCCAGTACTTC
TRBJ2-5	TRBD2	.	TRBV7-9	CASSLPILLAGTTHF	TGTGCCAGCAGCTTACCGATCTTGCTAGCGGGGACCACGCACTTC
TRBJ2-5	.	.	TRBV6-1	CASSEFRRQETQYF	TGTGCCAGCAGTGAATTTCGGAGGCAAGAGACCCAGTACTTC
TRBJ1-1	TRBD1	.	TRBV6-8	CASSKGTVNTEAFF	TGTGCCAGCAGTAAAGGGACAGTGAACACTGAAGCTTTCTTT
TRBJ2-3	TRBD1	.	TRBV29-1	CSVEGDRGQSF	TGCAGCGTTGAAGGGGACAGGGGGCAGTCCTTT
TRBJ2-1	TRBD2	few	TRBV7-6	CASSLMTSGADEQFF	TGTGCCAGCAGCTTAATGACTAGCGGGGCCGATGAGCAGTTCTTC
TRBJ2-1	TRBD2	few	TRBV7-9	CASSSVGRGEPRNSYNEQFF	TGTGCCAGCAGCTCCGTCGGGCGGGGGGAGCCACGGAACTCCTACAATGAGCAGTTCTTC
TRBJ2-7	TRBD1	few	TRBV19	CASSTAGTEYEQYF	TGTGCCAGTAGTACCGCCGGGACAGAATACGAGCAGTACTTC
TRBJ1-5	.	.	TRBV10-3	CAISDPGGEPQHF	TGTGCCATCAGTGACCCGGGGGGGGAACCCCAGCATTTT
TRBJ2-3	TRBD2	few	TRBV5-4	CASSLLGGVADTQYF	TGTGCCAGCAGCCTACTCGGGGGGGTGGCAGATACGCAGTATTTT
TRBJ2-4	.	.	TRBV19	CASSIVPGAKNIQYF	TGTGCCAGTAGTATTGTCCCCGGCGCCAAAAACATTCAGTACTTC
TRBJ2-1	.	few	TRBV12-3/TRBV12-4	CASSFTSFNEQFF	TGTGCCAGCAGTTTTACTAGCTTCAATGAGCAGTTCTTC
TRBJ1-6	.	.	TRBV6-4	CASSDTAEYNSPLHF	TGTGCCAGCAGTGACACGGCCGAATATAATTCACCCCTCCACTTT
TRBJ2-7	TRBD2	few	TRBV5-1	CASRLAEPYEQYF	TGCGCCAGCAGACTAGCGGAGCCCTACGAGCAGTACTTC
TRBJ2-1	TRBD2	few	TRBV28	CASSSGTSGGAGYNEQFF	TGTGCCAGCAGTTCCGGGACTAGCGGGGGGGCCGGGTACAATGAGCAGTTCTTC
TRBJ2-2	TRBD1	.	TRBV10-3	CAIIALTGPMNTGELFF	TGTGCCATCATCGCCCTGACAGGGCCGATGAACACCGGGGAGCTGTTTTTT
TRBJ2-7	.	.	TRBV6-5	CASSYNSQEQYF	TGTGCCAGCAGTTACAACAGTCAGGAGCAGTACTTC
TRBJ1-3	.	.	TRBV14	CASSLKRFGTGNTIYF	TGTGCCAGCAGCCTTAAGAGGTTCGGAACTGGAAACACCATATATTTT
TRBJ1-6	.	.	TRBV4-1	CASSQEVGMINSPLHF	TGCGCCAGCAGCCAAGAAGTGGGGATGATAAATTCACCCCTCCACTTT
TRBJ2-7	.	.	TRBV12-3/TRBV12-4	CASSFEGNEQYF	TGTGCCAGCAGTTTCGAAGGGAACGAGCAGTACTTC
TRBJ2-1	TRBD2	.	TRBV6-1	CASRHLAGKNEQFF	TGTGCCAGCAGACATCTAGCGGGCAAGAATGAGCAGTTCTTC
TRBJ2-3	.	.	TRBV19	CASRTLTSTDTQYF	TGTGCCAGTCGGACACTCACAAGCACAGATACGCAGTATTTT
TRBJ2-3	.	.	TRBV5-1	CASGTGEGDTQYF	TGCGCCAGCGGAACAGGGGAGGGAGATACGCAGTATTTT
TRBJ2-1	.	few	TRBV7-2	CAGGGNEQFF	TGTGCCGGGGGAGGCAATGAGCAGTTCTTC
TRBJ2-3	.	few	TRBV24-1	CATGTRQRPGRDTQYF	TGTGCCACCGGAACCCGACAGCGACCTGGAAGGGATACGCAGTATTTT
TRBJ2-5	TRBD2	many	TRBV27	CASSLGGGETQYF	TGTGCCAGCAGCTTAGGCGGGGGAGAGACCCAGTACTTC
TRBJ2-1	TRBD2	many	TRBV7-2	CASSLAASGANEQFF	TGTGCCAGCAGCTTAGCGGCTAGCGGGGCCAATGAGCAGTTCTTC
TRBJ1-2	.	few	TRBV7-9	CASSLAATAYGYTF	TGTGCCAGCAGCTTAGCTGCGACAGCCTATGGCTACACCTTC
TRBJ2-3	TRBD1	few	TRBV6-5	CASRSDRTFTDTQYF	TGTGCCAGCAGGTCGGACAGGACCTTCACAGATACGCAGTATTTT
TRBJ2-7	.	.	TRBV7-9	CASSHLGGEISYEQYF	TGTGCCAGCAGTCATCTTGGCGGGGAGATCTCCTACGAGCAGTACTTC
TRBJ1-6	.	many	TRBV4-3	CASSQEFWAVRNSPLHF	TGCGCCAGCAGCCAAGAGTTTTGGGCAGTCAGAAATTCACCCCTCCACTTT
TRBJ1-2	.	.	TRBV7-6	CASSFPGDKYGYTF	TGTGCCAGCAGCTTCCCCGGTGACAAATATGGCTACACCTTC
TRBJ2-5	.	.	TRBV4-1	CASSGGGGPAQYF	TGCGCCAGCAGCGGAGGGGGCGGCCCCGCCCAGTACTTC
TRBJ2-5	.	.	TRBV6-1	CASSHRVEETQYF	TGTGCCAGCAGCCACCGGGTTGAAGAGACCCAGTACTTC
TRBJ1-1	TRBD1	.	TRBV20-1	CSARTGQLLTEAFF	TGCAGTGCCAGAACGGGACAGCTCCTCACTGAAGCTTTCTTT
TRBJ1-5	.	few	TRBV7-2	CASSRGTYSNQPQHF	TGTGCCAGCAGTCGGGGGACATATAGCAATCAGCCCCAGCATTTT
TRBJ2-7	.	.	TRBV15	CATSRQGGPAYEQYF	TGTGCCACCAGCAGGCAGGGGGGTCCTGCCTACGAGCAGTACTTC
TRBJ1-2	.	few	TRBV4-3	CASSPEGTRNYGYTF	TGCGCCAGCAGCCCCGAGGGGACCCGTAACTATGGCTACACCTTC
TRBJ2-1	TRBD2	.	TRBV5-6	CASSLLSGGSPQQFF	TGTGCCAGCAGCTTGCTTAGCGGGGGCTCCCCACAGCAGTTCTTC
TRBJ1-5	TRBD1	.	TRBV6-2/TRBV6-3	CASSHPIPTGGRQPQHF	TGTGCCAGCAGCCATCCCATACCGACAGGGGGTAGGCAGCCCCAGCATTTT
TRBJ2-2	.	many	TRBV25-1	CASSEYPDANTGELFF	TGTGCCAGCAGTGAATATCCAGACGCGAACACCGGGGAGCTGTTTTTT
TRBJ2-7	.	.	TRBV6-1	CASSDEIQYF	TGTGCCAGCAGTGATGAAATCCAGTACTTC
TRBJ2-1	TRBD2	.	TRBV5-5	CASSLELAGGPYSSYNEQFF	TGTGCCAGCAGCTTGGAGCTAGCGGGGGGGCCTTACAGCTCCTACAATGAGCAGTTCTTC
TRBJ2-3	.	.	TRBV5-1	CASSFPDVVSTDTQYF	TGCGCCAGCAGCTTCCCCGATGTGGTTAGCACAGATACGCAGTATTTT
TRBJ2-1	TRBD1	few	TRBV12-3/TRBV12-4	CASSPGQGYDEQFF	TGTGCCAGCAGTCCGGGACAGGGGTATGATGAGCAGTTCTTC
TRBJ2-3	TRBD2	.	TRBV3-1	CASSQELAGTSYTDTQYF	TGTGCCAGCAGCCAAGAACTAGCGGGGACATCGTACACAGATACGCAGTATTTT
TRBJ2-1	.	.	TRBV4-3	CASSQDVADNEYNEQFF	TGCGCCAGCAGCCAAGATGTTGCGGACAACGAATACAATGAGCAGTTCTTC
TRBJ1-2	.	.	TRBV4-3	CASSQDYRGSKGYTF	TGCGCCAGCAGCCAAGATTATAGGGGATCGAAGGGCTACACCTTC
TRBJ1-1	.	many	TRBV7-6	CASSSRQNTEAFF	TGTGCCAGCAGCTCTAGACAGAACACTGAAGCTTTCTTT
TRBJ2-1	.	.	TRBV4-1	CAGSDRYNEQFF	TGCGCCGGTTCCGACAGGTACAATGAGCAGTTCTTC